Listed below are T cell receptor beta chains from one sample, sequenced in a study of blood T cell repertoires in COVID-19. Assay used: immunoSEQ multiplex PCR; TCRdb lists only in-frame clones, some missing. The data hold around 270,000 clones, with 80% to 85% observed a single time. Input material: peripheral blood. The receptors stem from a woman in her 40s who had recovered from COVID-19. Both conserved end residues are part of each CDR3. Each record gives: clone size, J gene, D gene, V gene, CDR3 protein, CDR3 DNA. The D gene is left open where the match is weak. Clone size appears in some rows only: once, few, many, or a class for an expanded clone.

NA,TRBJ2-3,NA,TRBV6-6,CASSPRSGSSTDTQYF,TGTGCCAGCAGTCCTCGGTCAGGGTCTAGCACAGATACGCAGTATTTT
NA,TRBJ1-5,TRBD1,TRBV28,CASSLHGTAHSNQPQHF,TGTGCCAGCAGTCTTCACGGGACAGCCCATAGCAATCAGCCCCAGCATTTT
NA,TRBJ1-5,NA,TRBV4-1,CASSQGTGFQPQHF,TGCGCCAGCAGCCAGGGAACAGGGTTTCAGCCCCAGCATTTT
NA,TRBJ2-2,TRBD1,TRBV18,CASSPVRLGQGARNTGELFF,TGTGCCAGCTCACCAGTACGATTAGGACAGGGGGCGCGCAACACCGGGGAGCTGTTTTTT
few,TRBJ2-5,TRBD2,TRBV28,CASSSLAGGGETQYF,TGTGCCAGCAGTTCCCTAGCGGGGGGAGGGGAGACCCAGTACTTC
NA,TRBJ2-2,TRBD1,TRBV7-9,CASRAGQGGNTGELFF,TGTGCCAGCAGGGCCGGACAGGGCGGGAACACCGGGGAGCTGTTTTTT
many,TRBJ2-7,NA,TRBV9,CASRGQGTEQYF,TGTGCCAGCAGAGGCCAGGGAACCGAGCAGTACTTC
once,TRBJ1-5,NA,TRBV5-1,CASSFLGGDQPQHF,TGCGCCAGCAGCTTCTTGGGAGGGGACCAGCCCCAGCATTTT
NA,TRBJ2-2,TRBD1,TRBV9,CASSVGRDRVFRSITGELFF,TGTGCCAGCAGCGTGGGGAGGGACAGGGTTTTTCGATCGATCACCGGGGAGCTGTTTTTT
NA,TRBJ2-7,NA,TRBV29-1,CSVAPGQTQGQYF,TGCAGCGTCGCCCCCGGACAGACCCAGGGGCAGTACTTC
once,TRBJ2-1,TRBD1,TRBV3-1/TRBV3-2,CASSPWTGKNEQFF,TGTGCCAGCAGCCCCTGGACAGGGAAGAATGAGCAGTTCTTC
NA,TRBJ2-1,NA,TRBV7-2,CASSTAQGGNEQFF,TGTGCCAGCAGCACAGCCCAAGGGGGCAATGAGCAGTTCTTC
NA,TRBJ1-3,TRBD1,TRBV6-2/TRBV6-3,CASSLRTGISGNTIYF,TGTGCCAGCAGTCTCCGGACAGGCATCTCTGGAAACACCATATATTTT
NA,TRBJ2-1,NA,TRBV30,CAWSVRGIAHNEQFF,TGTGCCTGGAGTGTAAGAGGGATTGCGCACAATGAGCAGTTCTTC
NA,TRBJ2-1,TRBD2,TRBV3-1/TRBV3-2,CASSQAGGGRYEQFF,TGTGCCAGCAGCCAAGCCGGCGGGGGGAGGTATGAGCAGTTCTTC
NA,TRBJ1-1,TRBD1,TRBV7-9,CASSLRAGGTEAFF,TGTGCCAGCAGCTTAAGGGCAGGGGGTACTGAAGCTTTCTTT
once,TRBJ1-4,NA,TRBV5-1,CASSLGDKNNEKLFF,TGCGCCAGCAGCTTGGGAGACAAGAATAATGAAAAACTGTTTTTT
NA,TRBJ1-2,NA,TRBV27,CASSPRGNYGYTF,TGTGCCAGCAGTCCGCGGGGTAACTATGGCTACACCTTC
NA,TRBJ2-7,TRBD1,TRBV29-1,CSVARAGGQYEQYF,TGCAGCGTTGCGAGGGCAGGGGGCCAGTACGAGCAGTACTTC
NA,TRBJ1-6,NA,TRBV5-1,CASSRVPGLKNSPLHF,TGCGCCAGCAGCAGAGTCCCGGGACTTAAGAATTCACCCCTCCACTTT
few,TRBJ2-2,NA,TRBV11-2,CASSITGTRTTGELFF,TGTGCCAGCAGCATTACCGGGACAAGAACTACCGGGGAGCTGTTTTTT
NA,TRBJ1-2,NA,TRBV28,CASSLGFYGYTF,TGTGCCAGCAGTTTAGGCTTCTATGGCTACACCTTC
few,TRBJ2-5,NA,TRBV2,CASSDSGAETQYF,TGTGCCAGCAGTGATTCAGGGGCTGAGACCCAGTACTTC
NA,TRBJ2-3,NA,TRBV24-1,CATSENSDTQYF,TGTGCCACCAGTGAGAATAGCGATACGCAGTATTTT
NA,TRBJ2-4,TRBD1,TRBV28,CASTPRRTGVDIQYF,TGTGCCAGCACCCCGCGGCGGACAGGGGTAGACATTCAGTACTTC
NA,TRBJ1-5,NA,TRBV6-5,CASGKQGGHQPQHF,TGTGCCAGCGGCAAACAGGGAGGGCATCAGCCCCAGCATTTT
NA,TRBJ2-7,TRBD2,TRBV28,CASRLAGVAYEQYF,TGTGCCAGCAGGCTAGCGGGGGTGGCCTACGAGCAGTACTTC
NA,TRBJ1-4,TRBD1,TRBV5-1,CASSQQGAANEKLFF,TGCGCCAGCAGCCAACAGGGGGCCGCTAATGAAAAACTGTTTTTT
few,TRBJ2-7,TRBD1,TRBV10-1,CASSGGQAGAYEQYF,TGCGCCAGCAGCGGTGGACAGGCGGGCGCCTACGAGCAGTACTTC
NA,TRBJ1-3,NA,TRBV7-9,CASSLQGLSGNTIYF,TGTGCCAGCAGCCTCCAGGGACTGTCTGGAAACACCATATATTTT
NA,TRBJ2-1,TRBD1,TRBV6-1,CASSEGQGVRNEQFF,TGTGCCAGCAGTGAGGGACAGGGAGTCCGCAATGAGCAGTTCTTC
NA,TRBJ2-5,NA,TRBV28,CASSFSRTAAETQYF,TGTGCCAGCAGTTTCTCCAGGACTGCCGCCGAGACCCAGTACTTC
NA,TRBJ2-7,TRBD2,TRBV30,CAWTPGLAGGRYEQYF,TGTGCCTGGACCCCCGGACTAGCGGGGGGGCGATACGAGCAGTACTTC
NA,TRBJ1-2,NA,TRBV3-1/TRBV3-2,CASSLRGGRYGYTF,TGTGCCAGCAGCCTAAGGGGGGGACGCTATGGCTACACCTTC
NA,TRBJ2-5,NA,TRBV5-1,CASSLPGSGETQYF,TGCGCCAGCAGCTTGCCAGGGTCAGGGGAGACCCAGTACTTC
NA,TRBJ2-5,NA,TRBV18,CASSPPSSETQYF,TGTGCCAGCTCACCACCGAGCTCTGAGACCCAGTACTTC
NA,TRBJ2-3,NA,TRBV5-4,CASSLPADTQYF,TGTGCCAGCAGCTTGCCCGCGGATACGCAGTATTTT
NA,TRBJ1-1,NA,TRBV6-5,CAGRDTEGGEAFF,TGTGCCGGCCGGGACACCGAGGGTGGTGAAGCTTTCTTT